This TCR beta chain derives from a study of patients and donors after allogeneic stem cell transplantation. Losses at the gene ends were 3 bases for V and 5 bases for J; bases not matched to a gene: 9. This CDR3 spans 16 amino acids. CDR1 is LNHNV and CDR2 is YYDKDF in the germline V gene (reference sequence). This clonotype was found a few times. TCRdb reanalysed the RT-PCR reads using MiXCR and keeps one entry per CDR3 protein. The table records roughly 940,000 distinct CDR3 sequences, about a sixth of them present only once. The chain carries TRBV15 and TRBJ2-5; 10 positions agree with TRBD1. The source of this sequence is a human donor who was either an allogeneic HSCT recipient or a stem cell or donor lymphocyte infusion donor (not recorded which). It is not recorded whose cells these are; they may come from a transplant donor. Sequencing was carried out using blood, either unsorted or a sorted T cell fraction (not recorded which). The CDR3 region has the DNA TGTGCCACCAGCAGGGCCGGGACAGGGGCCGGGGAGACCCAGTACTTC. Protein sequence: CATSRAGTGAGETQYF.